This is a list of T cell receptor beta chains from one sample in a study of CD4 T cells in relation to SARS-CoV-2 and coronaviruses. These receptors have no known antigen. Libraries were prepared by immunoSEQ multiplex PCR; TCRdb keeps only in-frame clonotypes and omits some of them. The profile covers tens of thousands of clones, with 82% appearing a single time and over 4% taken by the ten largest. The source material was naive CD4+ T cells from PBMCs, cultured in vitro. The receptors originated from an adult with COVID-19. Both conserved end residues are part of each CDR3. Fields, in order: clone size, V gene, D gene, J gene, CDR3 protein, CDR3 DNA. The D gene is left open where the match is weak. Clone sizes are given selectively: once, few, many, or a class where the clone is expanded.

>.|TRBV13|TRBD2|TRBJ2-3
CASSLSFPGLAGRNTDTQYF
TGTGCCAGCAGCTTGTCATTCCCGGGACTAGCGGGGAGGAACACAGATACGCAGTATTTT
>.|TRBV5-8|.|TRBJ1-5
CASSLRGAGNQPQHF
TGTGCCAGCAGCTTGAGAGGGGCAGGCAATCAGCCCCAGCATTTT
>.|TRBV6-6|TRBD1|TRBJ1-6
CASIRDRGNSPLHF
TGTGCCAGCATTAGGGACAGGGGTAATTCACCCCTCCACTTT
>.|TRBV2|.|TRBJ2-5
CASSAGIVVETQYF
TGTGCCAGCAGTGCAGGGATAGTGGTAGAGACCCAGTACTTC
>.|TRBV2|TRBD2|TRBJ2-7
CASSEALGGRAGEQYF
TGTGCCAGCAGTGAAGCGCTGGGCGGGAGGGCGGGCGAGCAGTACTTC
>.|TRBV30|.|TRBJ2-3
CAWTAAGAATDTQYF
TGTGCCTGGACCGCTGCGGGTGCTGCCACAGATACGCAGTATTTT
>.|TRBV6-2/TRBV6-3|.|TRBJ2-1
CASSSRDRSSYNEQFF
TGTGCCAGCAGTTCCCGGGACCGGAGCTCCTACAATGAGCAGTTCTTC
>.|TRBV9|.|TRBJ1-2
CASSVGLREEVNYGYTF
TGTGCCAGCAGCGTAGGACTGAGGGAGGAGGTTAACTATGGCTACACCTTC
>.|TRBV6-2/TRBV6-3|.|TRBJ1-5
CASSSGANQPQHF
TGTGCCAGCAGCAGTGGTGCAAATCAGCCCCAGCATTTT
>.|TRBV28|.|TRBJ1-5
CASSLQGGANQPQHF
TGTGCCAGCAGTCTACAGGGAGGTGCCAATCAGCCCCAGCATTTT
>.|TRBV18|.|TRBJ2-3
CASSPVPSTDTQYF
TGTGCCAGCTCACCAGTCCCCAGCACAGATACGCAGTATTTT
>.|TRBV7-8|.|TRBJ2-7
CASSSNRDYEQYF
TGTGCCAGCAGCTCCAACAGGGACTACGAGCAGTACTTC
>.|TRBV15|.|TRBJ2-5
CATSRDVRETQYF
TGTGCCACCAGCAGAGATGTACGGGAGACCCAGTACTTC
>once|TRBV19|.|TRBJ1-5
CASSIFEGVNQPQHF
TGTGCCAGTAGTATATTCGAGGGCGTTAATCAGCCCCAGCATTTT
>.|TRBV6-4|.|TRBJ2-3
CASSQGTSTDTQYF
TGTGCCAGCAGCCAAGGGACTTCCACAGATACGCAGTATTTT
>.|TRBV27|.|TRBJ2-7
CASSFRRDDYEQYF
TGTGCCAGCAGTTTTCGCAGGGATGACTACGAGCAGTACTTC